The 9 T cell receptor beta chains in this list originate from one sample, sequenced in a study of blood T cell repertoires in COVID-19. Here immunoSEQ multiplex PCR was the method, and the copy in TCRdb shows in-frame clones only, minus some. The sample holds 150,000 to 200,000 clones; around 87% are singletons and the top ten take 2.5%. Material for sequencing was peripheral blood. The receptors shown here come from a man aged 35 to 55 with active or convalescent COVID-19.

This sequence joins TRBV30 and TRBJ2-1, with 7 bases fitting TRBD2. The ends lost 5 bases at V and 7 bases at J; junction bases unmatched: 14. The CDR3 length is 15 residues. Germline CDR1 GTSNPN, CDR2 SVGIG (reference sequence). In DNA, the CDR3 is TGTGCCTGGGCCAAGGGTGGGGGGGTATTAAATGAGCAGTTCTTC. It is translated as CAWAKGGGVLNEQFF.

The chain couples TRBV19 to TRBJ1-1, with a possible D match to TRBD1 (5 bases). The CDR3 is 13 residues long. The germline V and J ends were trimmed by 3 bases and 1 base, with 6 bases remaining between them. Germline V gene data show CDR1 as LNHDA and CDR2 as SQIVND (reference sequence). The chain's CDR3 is CASSMGGNTEAFF. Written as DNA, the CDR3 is TGTGCCAGTAGTATGGGGGGGAACACTGAAGCTTTCTTT. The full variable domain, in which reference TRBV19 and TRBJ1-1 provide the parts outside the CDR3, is DGGITQSPKYLFRKEGQNVTLSCEQNLNHDAMYWYRQDPGQGLRLIYYSQIVNDFQKGDIAEGYSVSREKKESFPLTVTSAQKNPTAFYLCASSMGGNTEAFFGQGTRLTVV.

CDR3 nucleotide sequence: TGTGCCAGCTCACCCACAGACAGGGGCAACAATGAGCAGTTCTTC. It yields the protein CASSPTDRGNNEQFF. V is TRBV18 and J is TRBJ2-1; 8 bases are shared with TRBD1. The CDR3 spans 15 residues. The V and J ends lost 3 bases and 5 bases, in that order; junction bases with no gene match: 6. Germline CDR1 KGHSH, CDR2 LQKENI.

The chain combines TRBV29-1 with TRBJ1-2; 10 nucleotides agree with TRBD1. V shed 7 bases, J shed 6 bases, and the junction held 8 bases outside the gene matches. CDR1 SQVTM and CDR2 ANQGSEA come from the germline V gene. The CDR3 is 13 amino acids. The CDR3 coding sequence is TGCAGCGCGAGGGGAGGACAGGGGGATGGCTACACCTTC. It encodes CSARGGQGDGYTF.

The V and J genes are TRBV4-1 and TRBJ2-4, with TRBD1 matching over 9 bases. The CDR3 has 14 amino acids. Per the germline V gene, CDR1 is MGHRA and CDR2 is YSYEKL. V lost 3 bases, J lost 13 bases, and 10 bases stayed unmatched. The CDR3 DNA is TGCGCCAGCAGCCAGGACAGGGGATTTGGGGTCCAGTACTTC. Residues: CASSQDRGFGVQYF.

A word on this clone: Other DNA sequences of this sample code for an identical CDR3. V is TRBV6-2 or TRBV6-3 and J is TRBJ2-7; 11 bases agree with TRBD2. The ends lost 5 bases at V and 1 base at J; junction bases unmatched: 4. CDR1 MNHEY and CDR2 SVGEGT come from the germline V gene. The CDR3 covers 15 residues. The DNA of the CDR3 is TGTGCCAGCAGTACGACTAGCGGGGTTTCCTACGAGCAGTACTTC. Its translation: CASSTTSGVSYEQYF.

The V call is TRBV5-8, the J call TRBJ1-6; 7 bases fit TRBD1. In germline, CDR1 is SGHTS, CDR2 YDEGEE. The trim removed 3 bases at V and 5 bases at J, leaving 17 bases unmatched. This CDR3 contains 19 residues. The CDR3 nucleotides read TGTGCCAGCAGCTGGTTCCGGAGCCTGTACAGGGGTAATAATTCACCCCTCCACTTT. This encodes CASSWFRSLYRGNNSPLHF.

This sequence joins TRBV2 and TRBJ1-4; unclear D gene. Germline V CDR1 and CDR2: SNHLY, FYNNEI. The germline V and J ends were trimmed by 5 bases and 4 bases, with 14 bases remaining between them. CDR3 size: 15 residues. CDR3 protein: CASSKLGSLNEKLFF. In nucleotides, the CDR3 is TGTGCCAGCAGTAAGCTGGGGAGCCTTAATGAAAAACTGTTTTTT.

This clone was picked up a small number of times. CDR3 coding DNA: TGTGCCAGCAGCCCCAGGACTAGCGGGGCAGTTGGACAAGAGACCCAGTACTTC. Translating it yields CASSPRTSGAVGQETQYF. This chain connects TRBV7-8 to TRBJ2-5; 12 nucleotides match TRBD2. CDR3 length equals 18 residues. The V segment lost 5 bases and the J segment 2 bases; nucleotides outside the gene matches: 12. CDR1 and CDR2 (germline): SGHVS, FQNEAQ.